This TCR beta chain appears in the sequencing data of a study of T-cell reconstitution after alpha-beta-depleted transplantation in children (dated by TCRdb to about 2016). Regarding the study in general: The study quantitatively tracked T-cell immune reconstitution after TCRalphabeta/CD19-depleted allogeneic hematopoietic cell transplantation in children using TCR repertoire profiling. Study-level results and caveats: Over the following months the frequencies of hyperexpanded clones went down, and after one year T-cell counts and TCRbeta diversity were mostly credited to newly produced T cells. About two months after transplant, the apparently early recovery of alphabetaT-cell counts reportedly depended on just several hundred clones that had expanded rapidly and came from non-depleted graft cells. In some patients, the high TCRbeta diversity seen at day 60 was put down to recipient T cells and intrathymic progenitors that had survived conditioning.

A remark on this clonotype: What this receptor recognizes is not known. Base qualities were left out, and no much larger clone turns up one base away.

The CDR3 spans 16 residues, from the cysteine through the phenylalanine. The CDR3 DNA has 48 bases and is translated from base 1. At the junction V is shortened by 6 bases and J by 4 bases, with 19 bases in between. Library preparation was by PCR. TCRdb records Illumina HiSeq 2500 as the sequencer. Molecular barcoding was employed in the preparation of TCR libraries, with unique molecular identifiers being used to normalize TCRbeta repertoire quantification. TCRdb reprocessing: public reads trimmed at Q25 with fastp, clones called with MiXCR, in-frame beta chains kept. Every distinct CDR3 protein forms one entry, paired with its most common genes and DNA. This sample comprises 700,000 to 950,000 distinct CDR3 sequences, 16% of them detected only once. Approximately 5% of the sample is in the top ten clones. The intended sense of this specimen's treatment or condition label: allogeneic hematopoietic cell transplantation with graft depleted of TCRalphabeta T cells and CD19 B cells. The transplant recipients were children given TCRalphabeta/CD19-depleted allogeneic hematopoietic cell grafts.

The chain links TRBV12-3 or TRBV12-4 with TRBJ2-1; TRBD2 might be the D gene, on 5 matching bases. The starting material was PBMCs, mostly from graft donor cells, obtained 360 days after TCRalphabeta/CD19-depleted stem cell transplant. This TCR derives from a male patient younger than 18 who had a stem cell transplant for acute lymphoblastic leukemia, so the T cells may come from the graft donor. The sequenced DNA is TGTGCCAGCAGCGCCCACGGCGGACTGGATTACAATGAGCAGTTCTTC. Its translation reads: CASSAHGGLDYNEQFF.